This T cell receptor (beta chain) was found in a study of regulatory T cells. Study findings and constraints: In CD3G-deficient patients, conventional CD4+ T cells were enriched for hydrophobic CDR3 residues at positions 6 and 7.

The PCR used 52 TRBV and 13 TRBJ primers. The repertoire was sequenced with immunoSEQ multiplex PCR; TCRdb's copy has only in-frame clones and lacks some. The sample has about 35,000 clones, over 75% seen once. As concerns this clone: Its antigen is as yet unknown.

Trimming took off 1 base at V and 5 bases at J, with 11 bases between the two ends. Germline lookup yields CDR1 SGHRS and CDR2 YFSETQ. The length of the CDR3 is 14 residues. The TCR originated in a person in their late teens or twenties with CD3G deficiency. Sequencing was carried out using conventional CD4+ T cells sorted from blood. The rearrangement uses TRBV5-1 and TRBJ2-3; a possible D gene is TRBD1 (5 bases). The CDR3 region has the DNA TGCGCCAGCAGCTTGAGGGGAACTGGAGATACGCAGTATTTT. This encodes CASSLRGTGDTQYF.